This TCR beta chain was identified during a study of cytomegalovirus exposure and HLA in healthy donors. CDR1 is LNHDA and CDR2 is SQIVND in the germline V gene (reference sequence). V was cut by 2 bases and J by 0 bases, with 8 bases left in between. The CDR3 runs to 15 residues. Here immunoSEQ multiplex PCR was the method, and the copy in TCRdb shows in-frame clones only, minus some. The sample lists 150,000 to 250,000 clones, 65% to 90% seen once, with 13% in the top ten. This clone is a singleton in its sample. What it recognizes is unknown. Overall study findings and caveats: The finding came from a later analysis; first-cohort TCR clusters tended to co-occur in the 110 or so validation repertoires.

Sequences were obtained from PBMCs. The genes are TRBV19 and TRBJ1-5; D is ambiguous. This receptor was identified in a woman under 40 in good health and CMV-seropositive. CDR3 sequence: CASSITPGSNQPQHF. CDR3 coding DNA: TGTGCCAGTAGTATAACCCCGGGTAGCAATCAGCCCCAGCATTTT.